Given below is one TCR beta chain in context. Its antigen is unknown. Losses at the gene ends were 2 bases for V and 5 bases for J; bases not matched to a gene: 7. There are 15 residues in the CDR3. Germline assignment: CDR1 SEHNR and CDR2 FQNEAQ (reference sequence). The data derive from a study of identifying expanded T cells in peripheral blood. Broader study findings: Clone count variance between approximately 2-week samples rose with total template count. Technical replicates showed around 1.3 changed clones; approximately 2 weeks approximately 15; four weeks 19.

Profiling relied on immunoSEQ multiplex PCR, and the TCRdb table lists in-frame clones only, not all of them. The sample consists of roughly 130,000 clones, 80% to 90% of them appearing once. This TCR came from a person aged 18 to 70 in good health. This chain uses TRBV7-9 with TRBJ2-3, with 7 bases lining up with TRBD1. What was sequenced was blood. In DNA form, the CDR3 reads TGTGCCAGCAGCTTACCCGGGACAGTGGAAGATACGCAGTATTTT. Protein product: CASSLPGTVEDTQYF.